This T cell receptor beta chain was sequenced during a study of blood T cell repertoires in COVID-19. Overall study context: The United States, Italy and Spain supplied acute and convalescent COVID-19 samples. T cells, B-cell-depleted T cells, or PBMCs supplied cDNA or gDNA.

Trimming stripped 5 bases from V and 0 bases from J, with 14 bases between. Germline CDR1 is SGHTA and CDR2 is FQGNSA. The CDR3 is 16 amino acids. Per the authors' pipeline: Quantification of nucleated cells was approximated via reference gene primer amplification. Generated by immunoSEQ multiplex PCR, the TCRdb table keeps only in-frame clones and is missing some. From that table come the V and J calls and clone size; the DNA was used to work out D and trimming. The profile shows about 120,000 clones, about 70% of them singletons. This receptor was identified in a woman aged 70-85 years with acute or convalescent COVID-19. The rearrangement links TRBV7-2 to TRBJ1-3, with D perhaps matching TRBD1 (6 bases). The sequenced material came from peripheral blood. The CDR3 DNA is TGTGCCAGCAGCGACTTGGCAGGGGCCTCTGGAAACACCATATATTTT. Its protein product is CASSDLAGASGNTIYF.